This T cell receptor beta chain was captured in a study of blood T cell repertoires in COVID-19. The overall study: The samples span acute and convalescent COVID-19 from the United States, Italy and Spain. In each case, the material was cDNA or gDNA derived from T cells, B-cell-depleted T cells, or PBMCs.

Germline trimming cut 0 bases from V and 3 bases from J; bases unmatched to any gene: 7. The CDR3 is 16 amino acids. CDR1 is LGHNA, CDR2 YNFKEQ, per germline. Original methodology: Using reference gene primer amplification, nucleated cell counts were estimated. The method was immunoSEQ multiplex PCR; TCRdb's version includes in-frame clones alone and lacks a portion of them. D and trimming come from the DNA, and the V and J calls and clone size come from that table. The sample contains roughly 180,000 clones, roughly 82% of which appear only once. Sequencing input: peripheral blood. The source of this sequence is a woman in her thirties with acute or convalescent COVID-19. The chain joins TRBV4-2 to TRBJ1-2; 7 bases are shared with TRBD1. The CDR3 region is CASSQEGGVFDYGYTF. In DNA, the CDR3 is TGTGCCAGCAGCCAAGAAGGGGGCGTATTTGACTATGGCTACACCTTC.